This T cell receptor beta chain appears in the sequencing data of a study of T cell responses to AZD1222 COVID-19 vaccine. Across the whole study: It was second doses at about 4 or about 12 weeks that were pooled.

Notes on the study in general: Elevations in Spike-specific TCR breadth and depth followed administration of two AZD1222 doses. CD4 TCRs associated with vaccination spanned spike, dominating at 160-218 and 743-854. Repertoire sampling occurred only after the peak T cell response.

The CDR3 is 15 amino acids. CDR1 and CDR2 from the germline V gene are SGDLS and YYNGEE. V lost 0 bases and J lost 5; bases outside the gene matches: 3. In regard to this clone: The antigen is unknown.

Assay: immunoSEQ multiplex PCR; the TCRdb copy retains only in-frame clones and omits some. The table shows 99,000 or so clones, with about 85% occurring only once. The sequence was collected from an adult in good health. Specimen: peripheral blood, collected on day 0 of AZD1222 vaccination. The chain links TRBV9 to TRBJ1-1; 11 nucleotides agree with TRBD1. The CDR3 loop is CASSVGTGGGTEAFF. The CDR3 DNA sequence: TGTGCCAGCAGCGTAGGGACAGGGGGCGGAACTGAAGCTTTCTTT.